One sample yielded the 22 T cell receptor beta chains listed below, sequenced in a study of CD8 T cells in ankylosing spondylitis. TCRdb called the 5' RACE reads again in MiXCR, with one record for every CDR3 protein. The table lists around 180,000 distinct CDR3 sequences, 10% to 15% of them singletons. Sequencing was done on a sample of blood, either unsorted or a sorted T cell fraction (not recorded which). The receptors here all came from a female donor with ankylosing spondylitis or in good health (not recorded which).

This clonotype was picked up many times. The chain links TRBV29-1 to TRBJ2-1, with 9 bases matching TRBD2. This CDR3 is built from 16 residues. The V gene end was trimmed by 4 bases and the J gene end by 2 bases; junction bases not matched to a gene: 9. The germline V gene has CDR1 SQVTM and CDR2 ANQGSEA. The CDR3 here is CSVAGASGTAYNEQFF. The CDR3 DNA follows: TGCAGCGTTGCGGGGGCTAGCGGGACCGCCTACAATGAGCAGTTCTTC.

This clonotype occurred many times. J is TRBJ2-1 and V is TRBV20-1; no firm D call. The CDR3 runs to 14 residues. The germline CDR1 and CDR2 sequences are DFQATT and SNEGSKA (reference sequence). The germline V and J ends were trimmed by 3 bases and 3 bases, with 12 bases remaining between them. The CDR3 DNA sequence: TGCAGTGCTAGTAGGACCCTCCTCTACAATGAGCAGTTCTTC. Translated: CSASRTLLYNEQFF.

This clonotype came up a few times. This chain links TRBV20-1 with TRBJ2-2; 7 bases match TRBD2. The CDR3 totals 14 residues. Trimming at V came to 6 bases and at J to 0 bases, leaving 4 bases not matched to a gene. The germline gives CDR1 DFQATT, CDR2 SNEGSKA (reference sequence). The CDR3 region is CSAPSGTNTGELFF. The CDR3 nucleotides are TGCAGTGCCCCGAGCGGGACGAACACCGGGGAGCTGTTTTTT.

This clonotype occurred many times. The V call is TRBV12-3 or TRBV12-4, the J call TRBJ1-4; tentative D call: TRBD1 (6 bases). This CDR3 comprises 14 residues. V dropped 5 bases and J dropped 7 bases, with 14 bases sitting between them. The DNA of the CDR3 is TGTGCCAGCAGTCCCCAGGGGATGGGTGAAAAACTGTTTTTT. Its protein is CASSPQGMGEKLFF.

J is TRBJ2-1 and V is TRBV10-3, with no clear D. CDR3 length equals 11 residues. The germline V and J ends were trimmed by 5 bases and 8 bases, with 7 bases remaining between them. The germline V gene encodes CDR1 ENHRY and CDR2 SYGVKD. The CDR3 DNA reads TGTGCCATCAGTATCGTGGATGAGCAGTTCTTC. As protein: CAISIVDEQFF.

This chain uses TRBV4-1 with TRBJ1-3, with TRBD1 matching over 7 bases. CDR3 length: 16 amino acids. Germline V lookup: CDR1 MGHRA, CDR2 YSYEKL. V was clipped by 0 bases and J by 3 bases; unmatched bases: 5. The CDR3 reads CASSQDEGAGGNTIYF. In DNA, the CDR3 is TGCGCCAGCAGCCAAGATGAGGGGGCGGGTGGAAACACCATATATTTT.

The chain carries TRBV12-3 or TRBV12-4 and TRBJ1-1; D gene uncertain. The CDR3 spans 14 residues. Trimming took 7 bases from V and 1 from J, leaving 13 bases between them. The CDR3 loop reads CASTVASWNTEAFF. The DNA for the CDR3 is TGTGCCAGCACCGTGGCAAGCTGGAACACTGAAGCTTTCTTT.

This clonotype was observed many times. The rearrangement links TRBV9 to TRBJ2-3; D unresolved. The ends were cut back, 0 bases at V and 5 bases at J, with 7 bases in the middle. Germline-derived CDR1 and CDR2 are SGDLS and YYNGEE. This CDR3 contains 13 residues. Written as DNA, the CDR3 is TGTGCCAGCAGCGTAGTGGTCGGAGATACGCAGTATTTT. Translated: CASSVVVGDTQYF. Variable domain in full (rest from reference TRBV9 and TRBJ2-3): DSGVTQTPKHLITATGQRVTLRCSPRSGDLSVYWYQQSLDQGLQFLIQYYNGEERAKGNILERFSAQQFPDLHSELNLSSLELGDSALYFCASSVVVGDTQYFGPGTRLTVL.

This clonotype was recorded a few times. This rearrangement joins TRBV11-2 to TRBJ2-1; 7 nucleotides match TRBD1. The length of the CDR3 is 14 residues. Germline trimming cut 3 bases from V and 6 bases from J; bases unmatched to any gene: 5. Germline-derived CDR1 and CDR2 are SGHAT and FQNNGV. The CDR3 DNA follows: TGTGCCAGCAGCTTCAGAGACAGGGCCAATGAGCAGTTCTTC. Its protein is CASSFRDRANEQFF. The complete variable domain, with remaining parts taken from reference TRBV11-2 and TRBJ2-1, reads EAGVAQSPRYKIIEKRQSVAFWCNPISGHATLYWYQQILGQGPKLLIQFQNNGVVDDSQLPKDRFSAERLKGVDSTLKIQPAKLEDSAVYLCASSFRDRANEQFFGPGTRLTVL.

V is TRBV3-1 and J is TRBJ2-5, with D perhaps matching TRBD2 (5 bases). CDR3 size: 17 residues. V was clipped by 1 base and J by 4 bases, with 19 bases between them. Germline V gives CDR1 LGHDT, CDR2 YNNKEL (reference sequence). Written as DNA, the CDR3 is TGTGCCAGCAGCCAAGGTGAGGGCGTTAGCAACAGAGAGACCCAGTACTTC. Translation: CASSQGEGVSNRETQYF.

This clonotype was recorded many times. The chain uses TRBV5-6 and TRBJ1-5; weak D call: TRBD1 (5 bases). The CDR3 is made up of 16 amino acids. Trimming left V 1 base short and J 6 bases short, with 17 bases between. Germline V gives CDR1 SGHDT, CDR2 YYEEEE. Here the CDR3 reads CASSLWVAGMTQPQHF. The DNA of the CDR3 is TGTGCCAGCAGCTTGTGGGTAGCAGGGATGACTCAGCCCCAGCATTTT.

This clonotype was seen at least ten times. The chain combines TRBV7-2 with TRBJ1-3, with a possible D match to TRBD1 (5 bases). Deletions cut 6 bases from V and 2 bases from J, with 11 bases between. The CDR3 is made up of 14 amino acids. Germline V CDR1 and CDR2: SGHTA, FQGNSA. The CDR3 bases are TGTGCCAGCAGGTTCACGGGGGCTGGAAACACCATATATTTT. Amino acids: CASRFTGAGNTIYF.

In its sample, this clonotype was seen a few times. The CDR3 is CASSFNPAYEQYF. The CDR3 region has the DNA TGCGCCAGCAGCTTCAACCCCGCCTACGAGCAGTACTTC. The chain couples TRBV5-1 to TRBJ2-7; no definite D call. This CDR3 comprises 13 residues. V lost 2 bases and J 2 bases, leaving 8 bases between the germline ends. CDR1 is SGHRS, CDR2 YFSETQ, per germline. Variable domain in full (rest from reference TRBV5-1 and TRBJ2-7): KAGVTQTPRYLIKTRGQQVTLSCSPISGHRSVSWYQQTPGQGLQFLFEYFSETQRNKGNFPGRFSGRQFSNSRSEMNVSTLELGDSALYLCASSFNPAYEQYFGPGTRLTVT.

Turning to this clonotype: The junction and the germline gene differ at one end; a read error may be behind it. The V and J genes are TRBV24-1 and TRBJ2-5; D is unresolved. Per the germline V gene, CDR1 is KGHDR and CDR2 is SFDVKD. CDR3 length: 14 residues. CDR3 DNA: TGTGCCACCAGTGATCGGACGGCCCAAGAGGCCCAGTACTTC. Translation: CATSDRTAQEAQYF.

The chain is built from TRBV4-2 and TRBJ1-1; 7 bases match TRBD1. The CDR3 totals 16 residues. V lost 1 base, J lost 5 bases, and 10 bases stayed unmatched. Germline values: CDR1 LGHNA, CDR2 YNFKEQ. The DNA for the CDR3 is TGTGCCAGCAGCCAAGCTACAGGGGTCAGGGGTACTGAAGCTTTCTTT. Translating it yields CASSQATGVRGTEAFF.

This clonotype was recorded many times. The chain couples TRBV7-2 to TRBJ1-2; no clear D gene. There are 12 residues in the CDR3. With 6 bases removed from V and 6 bases from J, the gap between germline ends came to 11 bases. Per germline, CDR1 SGHTA and CDR2 FQGNSA. The CDR3 nucleotides read TGTGCCAGCAGTACCTTTTCAGATGGCTACACCTTC. This gives the protein CASSTFSDGYTF.

There are many counts of this clonotype. The genes are TRBV6-2 or TRBV6-3 and TRBJ1-4; D remains ambiguous. Germline CDR1 reads MNHEY; CDR2 reads SVGEGT. Trimming removed 0 bases at V and 5 bases at J, with 10 bases between. This CDR3 comprises 15 residues. The CDR3, as DNA: TGTGCCAGCAGTTACTCCGCGGGGAAAAATGAAAAACTGTTTTTT. Translating it yields CASSYSAGKNEKLFF.

CDR3 coding DNA: TGTGCCAGCAGCTTAAACGGACGCCGGGATGAAAAACTGTTTTTT. This gives the protein CASSLNGRRDEKLFF. The chain uses TRBV7-3 and TRBJ1-4; D unclear. The CDR3 spans 15 residues. Germline V CDR1 and CDR2: SGHTA, FQGTGA. The ends were cut back, 1 base at V and 6 bases at J, with 12 bases in the middle.

Ten or more counts support this clonotype. The chain couples TRBV27 to TRBJ1-2; no firm D call. This CDR3 is built from 15 residues. The germline CDR1 and CDR2 sequences are MNHEY and SMNVEV (reference sequence). Between the trimmed V and J ends, which lost 3 bases and 4 bases, there was a span of 15 bases. The CDR3 bases are TGTGCCAGCAGTTTCTCTCCGGGTCTAACCTATGGCTACACCTTC. The encoded protein is CASSFSPGLTYGYTF.

This rearrangement joins TRBV7-2 to TRBJ2-2, with TRBD2 identical over 8 bases. V was pared by 4 bases and J by 6 bases, with 4 bases of the junction left unmatched. This CDR3 contains 14 residues. The germline gives CDR1 SGHTA, CDR2 FQGNSA. The CDR3 nucleotides read TGTGCCAGCAGCTCGGGACTAGGGTCCGGGGAGCTGTTTTTT. Protein sequence: CASSSGLGSGELFF.

The chain has TRBV30 and TRBJ2-2; the D is unclear. CDR1 GTSNPN and CDR2 SVGIG come from the germline V gene (reference sequence). The length of the CDR3 is 15 residues. Trimming cost V 0 bases and J 1 base, with 9 bases left between them. The CDR3 DNA sequence: TGTGCCTGGAGTGTTGGTGGGGTGAACACCGGGGAGCTGTTTTTT. Its translation is CAWSVGGVNTGELFF.

This clonotype was seen at least ten times. This chain joins TRBV12-3 or TRBV12-4 and TRBJ2-7; D unclear. The CDR3 has 15 residues. Between the trimmed V and J ends, which lost 8 bases and 0 bases, there was a span of 17 bases. CDR3 in DNA: TGTGCCAGCTCCCCGAGACACCCGAGCTCCTACGAGCAGTACTTC. Protein sequence: CASSPRHPSSYEQYF.